This entry lists 19 T cell receptor beta chains sequenced from one sample in a study of T cell responses to AZD1222 COVID-19 vaccine. Data came from immunoSEQ multiplex PCR; TCRdb stores just in-frame clones and leaves some out. The table lists fewer than 150,000 clones, more than 85% of them singletons, with about 0.86% in the top ten. The sequencing used peripheral blood, collected on day 0 of AZD1222 vaccination. These receptors came from an adult in good health.

CDR3 sequence: CASSDWVGSSGNTIYF. The DNA for the CDR3 is TGTGCCAGCAGTGATTGGGTGGGCTCATCTGGAAACACCATATATTTT. The chain carries TRBV6-1 and TRBJ1-3, with unresolved D. CDR3 length: 16 residues. Trimming took off 3 bases at V and 1 base at J, with 13 bases between the two ends. CDR1 MNHNS and CDR2 SASEGT come from the germline V gene.

The genes are TRBV2 and TRBJ2-7; 10 bases are a match to TRBD1. The V segment lost 7 bases and the J segment 2 bases; nucleotides outside the gene matches: 5. From germline, CDR1 is SNHLY and CDR2 FYNNEI. The CDR3 is 14 amino acids. CDR3 in DNA: TGTGCCAGCAAACGGACAGGGGGGGCCTACGAGCAGTACTTC. It yields the protein CASKRTGGAYEQYF.

The chain links TRBV4-2 to TRBJ1-1; D uncertain. V was trimmed by 0 bases and J by 0 bases, leaving 5 bases between them. This CDR3 region has 14 residues. Germline lookup yields CDR1 LGHNA and CDR2 YNFKEQ. The CDR3 nucleotides are TGTGCCAGCAGCCAAGATATGCTGAACACTGAAGCTTTCTTT. Its translation: CASSQDMLNTEAFF.

The chain joins TRBV5-1 to TRBJ1-5; D may be TRBD1 (6 bases). CDR1 and CDR2 from the germline V gene are SGHRS and YFSETQ. This CDR3 spans 13 amino acids. Trimming stripped 2 bases from V and 5 bases from J, with 8 bases between. CDR3: CASSLGGDQPQHF. The CDR3 DNA is TGCGCCAGCAGCTTAGGGGGGGATCAGCCCCAGCATTTT. Combining the CDR3 with reference TRBV5-1 and TRBJ1-5 gives the whole variable domain KAGVTQTPRYLIKTRGQQVTLSCSPISGHRSVSWYQQTPGQGLQFLFEYFSETQRNKGNFPGRFSGRQFSNSRSEMNVSTLELGDSALYLCASSLGGDQPQHFGDGTRLSIL.

The chain links TRBV10-3 to TRBJ1-2, with D perhaps matching TRBD1 (6 bases). V was cut by 9 bases and J by 4 bases, with 9 bases left in between. Germline loops: CDR1 ENHRY, CDR2 SYGVKD. The CDR3 has 11 amino acids. CDR3 in amino acids: CAIGGGYGYTF. Here the CDR3 DNA reads TGTGCCATAGGGGGTGGCTATGGCTACACCTTC.

This sequence joins TRBV9 and TRBJ1-1, with no clear D. V was clipped by 0 bases and J by 6 bases, with 15 bases between them. The CDR3 spans 15 residues. CDR1 and CDR2 (germline): SGDLS, YYNGEE. CDR3 amino acids: CASSVGVQTVAEAFF. For the CDR3, the DNA is TGTGCCAGCAGCGTAGGGGTTCAAACGGTGGCTGAAGCTTTCTTT.

This sequence joins TRBV11-3 and TRBJ1-2; D is uncertain. Germline V gene data show CDR1 as SGHNT and CDR2 as YENEEA. Trimming stripped 0 bases from V and 6 bases from J, with 5 bases between. The CDR3 length is 12 residues. CDR3 sequence reads: CASSLDHNGYTF. The DNA of the CDR3 is TGTGCCAGCAGCTTAGATCACAATGGCTACACCTTC.

This sequence joins TRBV27 and TRBJ2-7; 12 nucleotides align to TRBD2. CDR3 length equals 14 residues. CDR1 and CDR2 from the germline V gene are MNHEY and SMNVEV (reference sequence). V shed 7 bases and J 2 bases; nucleotides not matched to a gene: 3. The CDR3 coding sequence is TGTGCCAGCACCCTAGCGGGGGGGCCCTACGAGCAGTACTTC. Translation: CASTLAGGPYEQYF.

The rearrangement joins TRBV18 to TRBJ2-2; 14 nucleotides align to TRBD2. CDR1 KGHSH and CDR2 LQKENI come from the germline V gene. V gave up 3 bases and J gave up 1 base; unmatched junction bases: 4. This CDR3 region has 18 residues. The CDR3 loop is CASSPGLAGAVNTGELFF. In DNA, the CDR3 is TGTGCCAGCTCACCGGGACTAGCGGGGGCCGTGAACACCGGGGAGCTGTTTTTT.

The rearrangement joins TRBV6-5 to TRBJ1-5, with D hard to call. Looked up from germline, CDR1 is MNHEY and CDR2 is SVGAGI. With 0 bases removed from V and 7 bases from J, the gap between germline ends came to 7 bases. The CDR3 spans 13 residues. CDR3 sequence (DNA): TGTGCCAGCAGTTACTCGACCCTCCAGCCCCAGCATTTT. Amino acid sequence: CASSYSTLQPQHF.

The chain links TRBV14 to TRBJ1-2; D gene unclear. The CDR3 spans 16 residues. V was pared by 0 bases and J by 7 bases, with 18 bases between. Per the germline V gene, CDR1 is SGHDN and CDR2 is FVKESK. This chain's CDR3 is CASSQDLAGPWGGYTF. CDR3 DNA: TGTGCCAGCAGCCAAGATCTGGCAGGCCCATGGGGTGGCTACACCTTC.

Notes on this clone: It is unclear where the CDR3 begins or ends on the DNA, so no DNA is shown, and the CDR3 is as TCRdb lists it. V gene TRBV6-5 combines with J gene TRBJ1-6; the table's D gene call, TRBD1, was not cross checked with the DNA. Germline CDR1 is MNHEY and CDR2 is SVGAGI. Inclusive of both ends, the CDR3 amounts to 15 amino acids. The CDR3 region is CASSTSTGSASPLHF.

The rearrangement joins TRBV18 to TRBJ1-2; D unresolved. Germline V gene data show CDR1 as KGHSH and CDR2 as LQKENI. V lost 0 bases, J lost 0 bases, and 11 bases lay in between. This CDR3 is 16 amino acids long. CDR3 DNA sequence: TGTGCCAGCTCACCACCAGGGTCTAGTTCTAACTATGGCTACACCTTC. It is translated as CASSPPGSSSNYGYTF. The whole variable domain, filled in from reference TRBV18 and TRBJ1-2, reads NAGVMQNPRHLVRRRGQEARLRCSPMKGHSHVYWYRQLPEEGLKFMVYLQKENIIDESGMPKERFSAEFPKEGPSILRIQQVVRGDSAAYFCASSPPGSSSNYGYTFGSGTRLTVV.

The J gene is TRBJ1-6, the V gene TRBV6-1; 7 nucleotides match TRBD1. The CDR3 covers 16 residues. V trimming: 0 bases; J trimming: 5 bases; junction bases outside the gene matches: 4. The V gene's germline CDR1 is MNHNS and CDR2 SASEGT. The DNA of the CDR3 is TGTGCCAGCAGTGAAGCGCTTGGGACAGATAATTCACCCCTCCACTTT. This translates into CASSEALGTDNSPLHF.

The V and J genes are TRBV19 and TRBJ2-7, with D perhaps TRBD2 (6 bases). The length of the CDR3 is 15 residues. V lost 1 base, J lost 3 bases, and 13 bases lay in between. The V gene's germline CDR1 is LNHDA and CDR2 SQIVND (reference sequence). Here the CDR3 reads CASSIGAAGLYEQYF. CDR3 nucleotides: TGTGCCAGTAGTATAGGGGCTGCGGGACTCTACGAGCAGTACTTC.

J is TRBJ1-2 and V is TRBV4-1; D remains unclear. Trimming shortened V by 0 bases and J by 5 bases, and 16 bases separated the two germline ends. The CDR3 runs 16 residues. The germline V gene encodes CDR1 MGHRA and CDR2 YSYEKL. The CDR3 DNA reads TGCGCCAGCAGCCAAGATTATTCCCCCGACGGGTATGGCTACACCTTC. Translation gives CASSQDYSPDGYGYTF.

This clone was picked up one time. The chain carries TRBV3-1 (or the pseudogene TRBV3-2) and TRBJ2-3, with D maybe TRBD1 (6 bases). The CDR3 length is 14 residues. The germline CDR1 and CDR2 sequences are LGHDT and YNNKEL (reference sequence). Trimming left V 3 bases short and J 1 base short, with 8 bases between. The CDR3 sequence: CASSHRQGTDTQYF. CDR3 DNA sequence: TGTGCCAGCAGCCATAGACAGGGCACAGATACGCAGTATTTT.

This clone was counted only a few times. Other DNA sequences in the sample encode the same CDR3. The chain is built from TRBV5-1 and TRBJ2-3; TRBD1 is a possible D gene (6 bases). Trimming left V 1 base short and J 4 bases short, with 10 bases between. The CDR3 extends over 14 amino acids. Germline V gives CDR1 SGHRS, CDR2 YFSETQ. The CDR3 here is CASSLSQGPDTQYF. CDR3 nucleotide sequence: TGCGCCAGCAGCTTGAGTCAGGGGCCAGATACGCAGTATTTT.

This rearrangement joins TRBV6-6 to TRBJ1-5; no reliable D call. Trimming took off 5 bases at V and 3 bases at J, with 20 bases between the two ends. Germline V CDR1 and CDR2: MNHNY, SVGAGI (reference sequence). There are 17 residues in the CDR3. The CDR3 reads CASSPLAHSRANQPQHF. In DNA form, the CDR3 reads TGTGCCAGCAGTCCACTGGCTCACAGTCGGGCCAATCAGCCCCAGCATTTT.